This TCR beta chain comes out of a study of regulatory T cells in long-lasting Graves disease. The TCR beta library used iRepertoire HTBI primers with Arm-PCR amplification of CDR3. TCRdb redid the calling of the multiplex PCR reads with MiXCR, one entry per CDR3 protein. The table has about 320,000 distinct CDR3 sequences, about 18% seen once. Trimming took off 2 bases at V and 10 bases at J, with 17 bases between the two ends. Germline V gives CDR1 PRHDT, CDR2 FYEKMQ (reference sequence). The CDR3 is made up of 14 amino acids. Time point noted: newly diagnosed GD, antithyroid drugs for less than 3 months. From RNA extracted from PBMCs, the TCR library was made. This clonotype occurred a few times.

The specimen comprised peripheral blood mononuclear cells (PBMCs), sampled at new diagnosis, from a patient treated with antithyroid drugs. The clonotype originates from a female donor with Graves disease. The chain links TRBV13 to TRBJ1-2, with a weak D call TRBD1 (5 bases). This CDR3 reads CASSLWGRESDYTF. CDR3 nucleotides: TGTGCCAGCAGCTTATGGGGCAGGGAGTCGGACTACACCTTC.